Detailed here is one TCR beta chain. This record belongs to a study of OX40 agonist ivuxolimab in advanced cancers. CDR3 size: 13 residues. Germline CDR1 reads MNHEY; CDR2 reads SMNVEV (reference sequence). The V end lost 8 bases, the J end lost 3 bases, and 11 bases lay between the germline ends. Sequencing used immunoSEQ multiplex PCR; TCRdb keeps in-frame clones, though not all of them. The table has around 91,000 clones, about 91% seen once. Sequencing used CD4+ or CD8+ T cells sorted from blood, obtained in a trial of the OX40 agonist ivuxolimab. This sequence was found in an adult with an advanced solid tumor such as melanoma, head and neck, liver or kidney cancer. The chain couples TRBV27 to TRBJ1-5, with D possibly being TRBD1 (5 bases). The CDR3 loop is CASGNRFNQPQHF. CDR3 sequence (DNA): TGTGCCAGCGGTAACAGGTTCAATCAGCCCCAGCATTTT.